This T cell receptor beta chain was sequenced during a study of cytomegalovirus exposure and HLA in healthy donors. The overall study: Among roughly 180 million T cells, an earlier analysis found 90 million to 130 million unique TCR beta sequences. Membership in the Caucasian-associated ancestry cluster was found for around 81% of 300 to 400 genotyped donors. Study-wide findings and caveats: Per published accounts, TCR beta sequences correctly predicted the HLA-A and HLA-B alleles of most subjects. After further analysis at a later stage, roughly 15,000 TCR beta sequences were associated with HLA alleles at 0.05 false discovery rate.

As for this clone: What it binds is unknown.

From germline, CDR1 is MNHNY and CDR2 SVGAGI (reference sequence). V was shortened by 0 bases and J by 4 bases, with 12 bases between the two germline ends. This CDR3 has 15 amino acids. The primer mix had 60 Vbeta and 13 Jbeta primers. Method: immunoSEQ multiplex PCR; TCRdb's copy keeps in-frame clones and lacks some. This sample has about 160,000 clones, with roughly four fifths found just once. The specimen was PBMCs. The J gene is TRBJ1-2, the V gene TRBV6-6; possibly TRBD1 for D (5 bases). This sequence was found in a woman between 40 and 55 years old in good health and CMV-seronegative. The CDR3: CASSYSSGWTYGYTF. CDR3 nucleotide sequence: TGTGCCAGCAGTTACTCATCAGGGTGGACCTATGGCTACACCTTC.